This paragraph covers one TCR beta chain sequence. The ends lost 4 bases at V and 10 bases at J; junction bases unmatched: 7. The CDR3 spans 14 residues. CDR1 is SGHDT and CDR2 is YYEEEE in the germline V gene. The repertoire was sequenced with immunoSEQ multiplex PCR; TCRdb's copy has only in-frame clones and lacks some. Among around 200,000 clones listed, about 95% were seen once. The data originate from a study of control samples from healthy donors and cancer patients. This TCR was sampled from a man between 45 and 60 years old in good health. Specimen: blood. The chain employs TRBV5-6 and TRBJ1-4, with 10 bases lining up with TRBD1. CDR3 sequence reads: CASSLDRGLGKLFF. The CDR3 DNA follows: TGTGCCAGCAGCCTCGACAGGGGGCTCGGAAAACTGTTTTTT.